A selection of T cell receptor beta chains follows, all from one sample in a study of shared clonotypes between healthy human individuals. Some clones are missing from TCRdb's copy, which holds only in-frame ones; the method was immunoSEQ multiplex PCR. This sample carries around 700,000 clones, about 90% of them seen once, and the ten largest clones take approximately 24%. Input material: naive CD8+ T cells sorted from blood. The receptors shown here come from a man younger than 45 in good health. Each CDR3 is given with its conserved first and last residue. Fields, in order: V gene, D gene, J gene, clone size, CDR3 protein, CDR3 DNA. D genes are given only for firm matches. Where a row states a size, it is once, few, many or the class of an expanded clone; other rows omit it.

TRBV6-5	NA	TRBJ2-7	NA	CASSGGFQQYF	TGTGCCAGCAGTGGCGGGTTCCAGCAGTACTTC
TRBV11-2	TRBD1	TRBJ2-4	NA	CASSLVRTGGNIQYF	TGTGCCAGCAGCTTAGTGAGGACAGGGGGCAACATTCAGTACTTC
TRBV7-9	NA	TRBJ2-7	NA	CASSLGHKYYEQYF	TGTGCCAGCAGCTTAGGGCACAAGTACTACGAGCAGTACTTC
TRBV9	NA	TRBJ1-2	NA	CASGGRTYGYTF	TGTGCCAGTGGGGGCAGGACCTATGGCTACACCTTC
TRBV29-1	NA	TRBJ2-2	once	CSAPRENTGELFF	TGCAGCGCTCCGCGGGAAAACACCGGGGAGCTGTTTTTT
TRBV7-9	TRBD1	TRBJ2-7	NA	CASSPLVGGGYEQYF	TGTGCCAGCAGCCCCCTGGTAGGGGGCGGCTACGAGCAGTACTTC
TRBV10-3	NA	TRBJ1-4	few	CAISESGREFGKLFF	TGTGCCATCAGTGAGTCGGGCAGGGAATTTGGAAAACTGTTTTTT
TRBV6-1	NA	TRBJ1-1	NA	CASSEQGNTEAFF	TGTGCCAGCAGTGAACAGGGGAACACTGAAGCTTTCTTT
TRBV15	NA	TRBJ2-7	NA	CATSRDPGWEQYF	TGTGCCACCAGCAGAGATCCGGGATGGGAGCAGTACTTC
TRBV4-1	NA	TRBJ2-7	NA	CASSHSAGKNYEQYF	TGCGCCAGCAGCCATAGTGCAGGGAAGAACTACGAGCAGTACTTC
TRBV7-9	TRBD2	TRBJ2-4	NA	CASSLSQVAGVAKNIQYF	TGTGCCAGCAGCTTATCCCAGGTTGCGGGGGTAGCCAAAAACATTCAGTACTTC
TRBV19	NA	TRBJ2-7	NA	CASSIPGSSYEQYF	TGTGCCAGTAGTATTCCGGGGTCCTCCTACGAGCAGTACTTC
TRBV28	NA	TRBJ1-4	NA	CASSGGEGEKLFF	TGTGCCAGCAGCGGCGGGGAAGGAGAAAAACTGTTTTTT
TRBV5-1	NA	TRBJ1-2	NA	CASSLSPDRLGYTF	TGCGCCAGCAGCTTGAGTCCAGACAGGCTGGGCTACACCTTC
TRBV29-1	TRBD1	TRBJ2-5	NA	CSVEGVEDREQTQYF	TGCAGCGTTGAAGGGGTGGAAGACAGGGAACAGACCCAGTACTTC
TRBV6-1	TRBD1	TRBJ2-7	NA	CASSEDRTGYRNEQYF	TGTGCCAGCAGTGAAGATAGGACAGGGTATCGAAACGAGCAGTACTTC
TRBV9	TRBD1	TRBJ2-5	NA	CASSAFDRGQETQYF	TGTGCCAGCAGCGCCTTCGACAGGGGACAAGAGACCCAGTACTTC